The T cell receptor beta chain described here comes from a study of T cell repertoires in cytomegalovirus infection. Whole-study context: Public TCR beta signatures marked donors with CMV infection and the matching HLA.

Findings of the study overall: HLA-C-restricted CMV-specific TCR beta clonotypes prevailed in the ex vivo response. CMV carriers having the relevant HLA were flagged by cumulative public TCR beta family frequency.

MiXCR, run by TCRdb on the reads, gives a single entry per CDR3 protein. The data hold fewer than 550,000 distinct CDR3 sequences, with under 40% observed a single time. This clonotype was counted between two and nine times. Its matching antigen is unknown. Sequenced material: PBMCs. The sequence came from a human donor in good health (CMV status not recorded). Some clones in this sample may be carry-over from other donors' samples.

Written as DNA, the CDR3 is TGTGCCAGCAGTGGCCCACCCGAGCAGTACTTC. This gives the protein CASSGPPEQYF. The chain joins TRBV27 to TRBJ2-7, with D uncertain. CDR1 is MNHEY and CDR2 is SMNVEV in the germline V gene (reference sequence). V lost 5 bases to trimming and J lost 6 bases, with 8 bases between them. The CDR3 sequence is 11 residues long.